This T cell receptor beta chain was obtained from a study of tumor-infiltrating lymphocytes in primary liver carcinoma. Notes on the study in general: Tumors reached a significantly greater top-250-clone fraction than blood did (p = 0.039). Whereas tumor region pairs overlapped more, tumor-adjacent and tumor-blood pairs overlapped less.

DNA and RNA were both co-extracted from around 20-30 mg of bulk tissue that had not been sorted. Priming with a constant-region primer yielded TCR beta cDNA from about 480 ng total RNA. Each TCR beta library was derived from three nested multiplex PCR rounds that employed slightly modified ARM-PCR. Each of the first two PCR rounds ran approximately 11 cycles with TRBV1-TRBV30 forward and C-beta reverse primers. Using its own MiXCR run on the multiplex PCR reads, TCRdb lists one record per CDR3 protein. The data hold roughly 86,000 distinct CDR3 sequences, with just over 65% observed a single time. Comments on this clonotype: Its antigen is unidentified.

V lost 8 bases, J lost 0 bases, and 9 bases lay in between. The length of the CDR3 is 12 residues. Germline values: CDR1 GTSNPN, CDR2 SVGIG (reference sequence). The source is a man between 40 and 49 years old with primary liver carcinoma and hepatitis B virus infection. This chain joins TRBV30 and TRBJ2-3; D call uncertain. Sequenced material: tumor-adjacent normal liver tissue. For the CDR3, the DNA is TGTGCCCAGTTGTACAGCACAGATACGCAGTATTTT. It encodes CAQLYSTDTQYF.